One and the same sample provided the 8 T cell receptor beta chains below, sequenced in a study of blood T cell repertoires in COVID-19. Profiled with immunoSEQ multiplex PCR; TCRdb holds only in-frame clones, not every one. The table shows roughly 33,000 clones, with about 87% occurring only once. Material: peripheral blood. The receptors originated from a man at least 80 years old with active COVID-19.

The V gene is TRBV28, the J gene TRBJ2-1, with D possibly matching TRBD2 (6 bases). CDR1 and CDR2 (germline): MDHEN, SYDVKM. Deletions cut 5 bases from V and 8 bases from J, with 22 bases between. This CDR3 contains 16 residues. For the CDR3, the DNA is TGTGCCAGCAGTAGATCAGTAGCGGCGGGTCGAGATGAGCAGTTCTTC. Translation gives CASSRSVAAGRDEQFF. The variable domain in full, completed from reference TRBV28 and TRBJ2-1, reads DVKVTQSSRYLVKRTGEKVFLECVQDMDHENMFWYRQDPGLGLRLIYFSYDVKMKEKGDIPEGYSVSREKKERFSLILESASTNQTSMYLCASSRSVAAGRDEQFFGPGTRLTVL.

V and J are TRBV4-1 and TRBJ1-6; a weak D match, TRBD1 (6 bases). From germline, CDR1 is MGHRA and CDR2 YSYEKL. The CDR3 sequence is 17 residues long. Trimming left V 0 bases short and J 5 bases short, with 14 bases between. Written as DNA, the CDR3 is TGCGCCAGCAGCCAAGAGCCCGGACAGCTAAATAATTCACCCCTCCACTTT. Protein sequence: CASSQEPGQLNNSPLHF.

The chain uses TRBV5-1 and TRBJ2-7; 10 nucleotides agree with TRBD2. The CDR3 is made up of 15 amino acids. V was clipped by 4 bases and J by 6 bases; unmatched bases: 10. CDR1 and CDR2 from the germline V gene are SGHRS and YFSETQ. The CDR3 DNA follows: TGCGCCAGCAGCCGGGCCGAACTAGCGGGAAGCGAGCAGTACTTC. This sequence encodes CASSRAELAGSEQYF.

CDR3 loop: CASSAVQGAREKLFF. CDR3 DNA: TGTGCCAGCAGCGCCGTACAGGGGGCTCGCGAAAAACTGTTTTTT. The chain carries TRBV5-4 and TRBJ1-4; 9 bases map to TRBD1. Germline V gives CDR1 SGHNT, CDR2 YYREEE (reference sequence). V lost 4 bases and J lost 8; bases outside the gene matches: 9. CDR3 length: 15 amino acids.

This chain's CDR3 is CASSSGLQETQYF. CDR3 bases: TGCGCCAGCAGCTCGGGATTACAAGAGACCCAGTACTTC. The chain couples TRBV5-1 to TRBJ2-5; TRBD2 might be the D (5 bases). Trimming removed 3 bases at V and 2 bases at J, with 8 bases between. CDR1 and CDR2 from the germline V gene are SGHRS and YFSETQ. The CDR3 loop spans 13 amino acids.

CDR3 loop: CASSPTRDEQYF. The CDR3, as DNA: TGTGCCAGCTCACCCACCAGGGACGAGCAGTACTTC. The V gene is TRBV18, the J gene TRBJ2-7; TRBD1 is a possible D gene (5 bases). The germline V gene encodes CDR1 KGHSH and CDR2 LQKENI. There are 12 residues in the CDR3. Trimming left V 3 bases short and J 5 bases short, with 8 bases between. Based on the CDR3 plus reference TRBV18 and TRBJ2-7, the full variable domain is NAGVMQNPRHLVRRRGQEARLRCSPMKGHSHVYWYRQLPEEGLKFMVYLQKENIIDESGMPKERFSAEFPKEGPSILRIQQVVRGDSAAYFCASSPTRDEQYFGPGTRLTVT.

The chain couples TRBV2 to TRBJ1-6; TRBD1 might be the D (5 bases). The CDR3 length is 17 residues. Germline V gives CDR1 SNHLY, CDR2 FYNNEI. V was cut by 2 bases and J by 7 bases, with 18 bases left in between. The CDR3 nucleotides are TGTGCCAGCAGTGAAAACCCGACTTGGGGGAGGAATTCACCCCTCCACTTT. Its translation is CASSENPTWGRNSPLHF.

This chain links TRBV6-5 with TRBJ2-2; TRBD1 might be the D (5 bases). CDR3 length equals 15 residues. Trimming left V 0 bases short and J 5 bases short, with 10 bases between. Germline V gene sequence: CDR1 MNHEY, CDR2 SVGAGI. As DNA, the CDR3 is TGTGCCAGCAGTTACTCGGGCAGGGCTACCGGGGAGCTGTTTTTT. Protein sequence: CASSYSGRATGELFF.